These 9 T cell receptor beta chains were all obtained from the same sample, sequenced in a study of blood T cells in healthy people across ages. The second PCR ran about 6 to 11 cycles with a sample-barcoded 5' primer and J-beta primers. TCRdb ran MiXCR on the 5' RACE reads and lists one entry per CDR3 protein. The table records around 800,000 distinct CDR3 sequences, about 26% of them present only once. The same sample was also used in a study of T cells of mothers and their children.

The sequenced sample was blood. The receptor source for this set is a boy younger than 18 in good health.

This chain connects TRBV6-6 to TRBJ2-3; unclear D gene. CDR3 length: 14 residues. Trimming cost V 7 bases and J 3 bases, with 14 bases left between them. From germline, CDR1 is MNHNY and CDR2 SVGAGI (reference sequence). The CDR3 nucleotides are TGTGCCAGCACCCCGCGAAGGGTGACAGATACGCAGTATTTT. Translated: CASTPRRVTDTQYF.

The table lists this clonotype with a few counts. J is TRBJ2-5 and V is TRBV30; TRBD1 matches at 11 bases. The assigned J gene may be wrong: the sequence end matches TRBJ2-7 better. Looked up from germline, CDR1 is GTSNPN and CDR2 is SVGIG (reference sequence). There are 15 residues in the CDR3. DNA for the CDR3: TGTGCCTGGAGTTCTCGGGACAGGGGGAAACACGAGCAGTACTTC. Protein product: CAWSSRDRGKHEQYF.

This clonotype has just a few counts. V usage is TRBV19 and J usage is TRBJ1-3; D possibly corresponds to TRBD1 (5 bases). V lost 4 bases and J 3 bases, leaving 10 bases between the germline ends. CDR1 is LNHDA and CDR2 is SQIVND in the germline V gene (reference sequence). The CDR3 consists of 14 residues. The CDR3 sequence: CASSTQQVGNTIYF. Written as DNA, the CDR3 is TGTGCCAGTAGTACCCAACAGGTTGGAAACACCATATATTTT.

This chain joins TRBV12-3 or TRBV12-4 and TRBJ1-5; a weak D match, TRBD1 (5 bases). The CDR3 covers 15 residues. V gave up 3 bases and J gave up 7 bases, with 16 bases separating them. This CDR3 reads CASSLGRNPIQPQHF. The DNA for the CDR3 is TGTGCCAGCAGTTTGGGGCGGAATCCAATCCAGCCCCAGCATTTT.

This chain connects TRBV7-6 to TRBJ2-4; D remains unclear. CDR1 is SGHVS and CDR2 is FNYEAQ in the germline V gene. V shed 3 bases and J shed 9 bases, with 12 bases lying between them. The CDR3 loop spans 13 amino acids. Written as DNA, the CDR3 is TGTGCCAGCAGCTTGGCAGACAAGAGCATTCAGTACTTC. It codes for CASSLADKSIQYF.

This clonotype was counted a few times. V and J are TRBV20-1 and TRBJ2-5; the D gene is possibly TRBD1 (6 bases). V was trimmed by 3 bases and J by 5 bases, leaving 13 bases between them. In germline, CDR1 is DFQATT, CDR2 SNEGSKA (reference sequence). The CDR3 consists of 13 residues. For the CDR3, the DNA is TGCAGTGCTAGCCAGGGGATGGCGGAGACCCAGTACTTC. As protein: CSASQGMAETQYF.

The chain couples TRBV7-6 to TRBJ1-4; D may be TRBD1 (6 bases). The CDR3 totals 19 residues. V was clipped by 1 base and J by 1 base, with 19 bases between them. CDR1 SGHVS and CDR2 FNYEAQ come from the germline V gene. CDR3 loop: CASSLESPTGILTNEKLFF. In nucleotides, the CDR3 is TGTGCCAGCAGCTTAGAGTCCCCTACAGGGATACTAACTAATGAAAAACTGTTTTTT.

The chain combines TRBV5-1 with TRBJ2-4, with D possibly TRBD2 on 6 matching bases. The length of the CDR3 is 14 residues. Trimming shortened V by 3 bases and J by 3 bases, and 10 bases separated the two germline ends. Germline assignment: CDR1 SGHRS and CDR2 YFSETQ. This CDR3 is CASSSLGGKNIQYF. The CDR3 nucleotides are TGCGCCAGCAGCTCCCTGGGGGGCAAAAACATTCAGTACTTC.

This clonotype was detected a few times. The chain uses TRBV14 and TRBJ1-1; possible D gene TRBD1, 5 bases. The germline gives CDR1 SGHDN, CDR2 FVKESK. This CDR3 comprises 14 residues. V lost 5 bases and J lost 6, with 16 bases in between. As DNA, the CDR3 is TGTGCCAGCAGCGCCTATGGGGGGAAGGCTGAAGCTTTCTTT. Protein sequence: CASSAYGGKAEAFF. The full variable domain, completed using reference TRBV14 and TRBJ1-1, is EAGVTQFPSHSVIEKGQTVTLRCDPISGHDNLYWYRRVMGKEIKFLLHFVKESKQDESGMPNNRFLAERTGGTYSTLKVQPAELEDSGVYFCASSAYGGKAEAFFGQGTRLTVV.